Listed below are T cell receptor beta chains from one sample, sequenced in a study of cytomegalovirus exposure and HLA in healthy donors. Sequenced by immunoSEQ multiplex PCR; TCRdb stores in-frame clones only, minus some. The listing records about 50,000 clones. Sequencing used PBMCs. These receptors were collected from a woman aged 40-49 years in good health and CMV-seronegative. The CDR3 runs from the conserved cysteine through the conserved F or W. D genes are given only for firm matches.

v_call: TRBV6-7; j_call: TRBJ1-5; d_call: -; cdr3_aa: CASSFPSDIYQPQHF; cdr3_nt: TGTGCCAGCAGTTTCCCTTCGGACATATATCAGCCCCAGCATTTT
v_call: TRBV19; j_call: TRBJ2-3; d_call: -; cdr3_aa: CASRSGGTDTQYF; cdr3_nt: TGTGCCAGTAGATCAGGGGGCACAGATACGCAGTATTTT
v_call: TRBV30; j_call: TRBJ2-5; d_call: -; cdr3_aa: CAWSGQIRQENQYF; cdr3_nt: TGTGCCTGGAGTGGACAGATACGCCAAGAGAACCAGTACTTC
v_call: TRBV18; j_call: TRBJ1-5; d_call: TRBD1; cdr3_aa: CASSPGQNQPQHF; cdr3_nt: TGTGCCAGCTCACCGGGACAGAATCAGCCCCAGCATTTT
v_call: TRBV7-3; j_call: TRBJ2-2; d_call: TRBD1; cdr3_aa: CASSSSGQGAGELFF; cdr3_nt: TGTGCCAGCAGCTCCTCGGGACAGGGGGCCGGGGAGCTGTTTTTT
v_call: TRBV28; j_call: TRBJ2-3; d_call: -; cdr3_aa: CASSFPLRGGDTQYF; cdr3_nt: TGTGCCAGCAGTTTCCCCCTCAGGGGAGGGGATACGCAGTATTTT
v_call: TRBV4-3; j_call: TRBJ1-2; d_call: -; cdr3_aa: CASSQDDLDSFYGYTF; cdr3_nt: TGCGCCAGCAGCCAAGACGACTTAGACTCATTCTATGGCTACACCTTC
v_call: TRBV12-5; j_call: TRBJ2-5; d_call: -; cdr3_aa: CASGLGELQETQYF; cdr3_nt: TGTGCTAGTGGTTTGGGGGAGCTCCAAGAGACCCAGTACTTC
v_call: TRBV13; j_call: TRBJ1-1; d_call: -; cdr3_aa: CASSLGFRGNTEAFF; cdr3_nt: TGTGCCAGCAGCTTAGGTTTTCGGGGGAACACTGAAGCTTTCTTT
v_call: TRBV7-2; j_call: TRBJ1-5; d_call: -; cdr3_aa: CASSAGRGNQPQHF; cdr3_nt: TGTGCCAGCAGCGCGGGCAGGGGTAATCAGCCCCAGCATTTT
v_call: TRBV27; j_call: TRBJ1-3; d_call: TRBD1; cdr3_aa: CASSSGGIPDTIYF; cdr3_nt: TGTGCCAGCAGCTCAGGGGGCATCCCGGACACCATATATTTT
v_call: TRBV9; j_call: TRBJ2-7; d_call: TRBD1; cdr3_aa: CASSVGDRGPYEQYF; cdr3_nt: TGTGCCAGCAGCGTAGGGGACAGGGGACCCTACGAGCAGTACTTC
v_call: TRBV9; j_call: TRBJ2-1; d_call: TRBD2; cdr3_aa: CASSVASLTSGVYNEQFF; cdr3_nt: TGTGCCAGCAGCGTAGCTAGTTTAACTAGCGGGGTATACAATGAGCAGTTCTTC
v_call: TRBV11-2; j_call: TRBJ2-7; d_call: TRBD2; cdr3_aa: CASSLGGGGTYEQYF; cdr3_nt: TGTGCCAGCAGCTTAGGCGGCGGGGGGACCTACGAGCAGTACTTC
v_call: TRBV28; j_call: TRBJ1-5; d_call: -; cdr3_aa: CASGRGNQPQHF; cdr3_nt: TGTGCCAGCGGGAGAGGGAATCAGCCCCAGCATTTT
v_call: TRBV6-5; j_call: TRBJ2-7; d_call: -; cdr3_aa: CASSYRTVDEQYF; cdr3_nt: TGTGCCAGCAGTTACAGGACAGTCGACGAGCAGTACTTC
v_call: TRBV2; j_call: TRBJ2-3; d_call: TRBD2; cdr3_aa: CASSGTSGTDTQYF; cdr3_nt: TGTGCCAGCAGTGGGACTAGCGGCACAGATACGCAGTATTTT
v_call: TRBV30; j_call: TRBJ1-4; d_call: -; cdr3_aa: CAWSLFNRESEKLFF; cdr3_nt: TGTGCCTGGAGTTTATTTAACAGGGAAAGCGAAAAACTGTTTTTT
v_call: TRBV18; j_call: TRBJ1-1; d_call: TRBD1; cdr3_aa: CASSGGQETNRAAFF; cdr3_nt: TGTGCCAGCTCAGGGGGACAGGAGACCAACCGGGCAGCTTTCTTT
v_call: TRBV2; j_call: TRBJ2-3; d_call: -; cdr3_aa: CASSEAAAILF; cdr3_nt: TGTGCCAGCAGTGAAGCGGCGGCTATCCTTTTT
v_call: TRBV6-5; j_call: TRBJ1-1; d_call: -; cdr3_aa: CASSYIRGDTEAFF; cdr3_nt: TGTGCCAGCAGTTACATCCGGGGTGACACTGAAGCTTTCTTT
v_call: TRBV7-2; j_call: TRBJ2-7; d_call: TRBD2; cdr3_aa: CASSGGGSSYEQYF; cdr3_nt: TGTGCCAGCAGCGGGGGGGGGAGTTCCTACGAGCAGTACTTC
v_call: TRBV2; j_call: TRBJ1-5; d_call: -; cdr3_aa: CASSKDSMGQPQHF; cdr3_nt: TGTGCCAGCAGCAAGGACAGTATGGGACAGCCCCAGCATTTT
v_call: TRBV5-1; j_call: TRBJ1-4; d_call: -; cdr3_aa: CASGVGQVNEKLFF; cdr3_nt: TGCGCCAGTGGTGTGGGGCAGGTGAATGAAAAACTGTTTTTT
v_call: TRBV28; j_call: TRBJ2-1; d_call: TRBD2; cdr3_aa: CASSLGLAGNEQFF; cdr3_nt: TGTGCCAGCAGTTTGGGACTAGCGGGCAATGAGCAGTTCTTC
v_call: TRBV20-1; j_call: TRBJ2-5; d_call: -; cdr3_aa: CSPVGGETQYF; cdr3_nt: TGCAGCCCCGTGGGGGGTGAGACCCAGTACTTC
v_call: TRBV4-2; j_call: TRBJ2-3; d_call: -; cdr3_aa: CASSQKRGGQTDKQYF; cdr3_nt: TGTGCCAGCAGCCAGAAAAGGGGCGGTCAAACAGATAAGCAGTATTTT
v_call: TRBV6-5; j_call: TRBJ1-1; d_call: -; cdr3_aa: CASRGGEGTEAFF; cdr3_nt: TGTGCCAGCAGAGGAGGGGAGGGCACTGAAGCTTTCTTT
v_call: TRBV6-6; j_call: TRBJ2-7; d_call: -; cdr3_aa: CASRDRQGYEQYF; cdr3_nt: TGTGCCAGCAGGGATCGGCAGGGCTACGAGCAGTACTTC
v_call: TRBV6-5; j_call: TRBJ2-7; d_call: TRBD2; cdr3_aa: CASSSLAGGPGEQYF; cdr3_nt: TGTGCCAGCAGTTCACTAGCGGGAGGGCCGGGTGAGCAGTACTTC
v_call: TRBV18; j_call: TRBJ1-1; d_call: TRBD1; cdr3_aa: CASSPGNGQGITEAFF; cdr3_nt: TGTGCCAGCTCACCAGGGAACGGACAGGGAATAACTGAAGCTTTCTTT
v_call: TRBV6-5; j_call: TRBJ2-1; d_call: TRBD2; cdr3_aa: CASSYSERGYNEQFF; cdr3_nt: TGTGCCAGCAGTTATTCGGAGCGGGGTTACAATGAGCAGTTCTTC
v_call: TRBV6-1; j_call: TRBJ2-7; d_call: -; cdr3_aa: CASTDGTYEQYF; cdr3_nt: TGTGCCAGCACCGACGGGACCTACGAGCAGTACTTC
v_call: TRBV7-6; j_call: TRBJ1-5; d_call: TRBD1; cdr3_aa: CASSTGTGYSNQPQHF; cdr3_nt: TGTGCCAGCAGCACAGGGACAGGGTATAGCAATCAGCCCCAGCATTTT
v_call: TRBV5-1; j_call: TRBJ2-5; d_call: TRBD1; cdr3_aa: CASSLAGTGLAGTQYF; cdr3_nt: TGCGCCAGCAGCTTGGCTGGGACAGGCCTGGCAGGGACCCAGTACTTC
v_call: TRBV6-5; j_call: TRBJ1-3; d_call: -; cdr3_aa: CASSYNFQGSGNTIYF; cdr3_nt: TGTGCCAGCAGTTACAATTTCCAGGGATCTGGAAACACCATATATTTT
v_call: TRBV7-9; j_call: TRBJ2-7; d_call: -; cdr3_aa: CASSRQSATTYEQYF; cdr3_nt: TGTGCCAGCAGCCGCCAAAGCGCGACCACCTACGAGCAGTACTTC
v_call: TRBV19; j_call: TRBJ1-2; d_call: -; cdr3_aa: CASSIRGYGYTF; cdr3_nt: TGTGCCAGTAGTATAAGGGGCTATGGCTACACCTTC
v_call: TRBV5-1; j_call: TRBJ2-3; d_call: TRBD1; cdr3_aa: CASSSGQGGADTQYF; cdr3_nt: TGCGCCAGCAGCTCGGGACAGGGGGGCGCAGATACGCAGTATTTT
v_call: TRBV19; j_call: TRBJ2-5; d_call: TRBD1; cdr3_aa: CASSRGTEETQYF; cdr3_nt: TGTGCCAGTAGTAGGGGGACAGAAGAGACCCAGTACTTC
v_call: TRBV29-1; j_call: TRBJ2-3; d_call: -; cdr3_aa: CSVESRGTDTQYF; cdr3_nt: TGCAGCGTTGAGAGCAGGGGCACAGATACGCAGTATTTT
v_call: TRBV6-6; j_call: TRBJ2-7; d_call: -; cdr3_aa: CASTQQPYEQYF; cdr3_nt: TGTGCCAGCACCCAACAGCCGTACGAGCAGTACTTC
v_call: TRBV5-4; j_call: TRBJ1-5; d_call: -; cdr3_aa: CASSLGSERNQPQHF; cdr3_nt: TGTGCCAGCAGCTTAGGGAGCGAGCGCAATCAGCCCCAGCATTTT
v_call: TRBV7-7; j_call: TRBJ2-5; d_call: -; cdr3_aa: CASSLARGSQETQYF; cdr3_nt: TGTGCCAGCAGCTTAGCGCGGGGAAGCCAAGAGACCCAGTACTTC
v_call: TRBV9; j_call: TRBJ1-2; d_call: -; cdr3_aa: CASSGGHYGYTF; cdr3_nt: TGTGCCAGCAGCGGGGGCCACTATGGCTACACCTTC
v_call: TRBV15; j_call: TRBJ2-7; d_call: -; cdr3_aa: CATSRTGSSYEQYF; cdr3_nt: TGTGCCACCAGCAGAACTGGGAGCTCCTACGAGCAGTACTTC
v_call: TRBV7-3; j_call: TRBJ2-6; d_call: TRBD2; cdr3_aa: CASSLGLGSSPGANVLTF; cdr3_nt: TGTGCCAGCAGCCTCGGACTAGGTTCATCGCCTGGGGCCAACGTCCTGACTTTC
v_call: TRBV2; j_call: TRBJ2-2; d_call: -; cdr3_aa: CASSREQPTGELFF; cdr3_nt: TGTGCCAGCAGTCGGGAACAACCCACCGGGGAGCTGTTTTTT
v_call: TRBV28; j_call: TRBJ2-7; d_call: -; cdr3_aa: CASGSGGSAYEQYF; cdr3_nt: TGTGCCAGCGGGAGTGGGGGGAGCGCCTACGAGCAGTACTTC
v_call: TRBV19; j_call: TRBJ2-6; d_call: -; cdr3_aa: CASAPRTAGANVLTF; cdr3_nt: TGTGCCAGTGCCCCCCGGACAGCTGGGGCCAACGTCCTGACTTTC
v_call: TRBV7-9; j_call: TRBJ2-7; d_call: TRBD1; cdr3_aa: CASSPISGQGTYEQYF; cdr3_nt: TGTGCCAGCAGCCCCATTTCGGGACAGGGAACCTACGAGCAGTACTTC
v_call: TRBV28; j_call: TRBJ2-6; d_call: -; cdr3_aa: CASAGQASGANVLTF; cdr3_nt: TGTGCCAGCGCGGGCCAAGCGTCTGGGGCCAACGTCCTGACTTTC
v_call: TRBV20-1; j_call: TRBJ2-5; d_call: -; cdr3_aa: CSAYQETQYF; cdr3_nt: TGCAGTGCCTACCAAGAGACCCAGTACTTC
v_call: TRBV2; j_call: TRBJ2-7; d_call: TRBD2; cdr3_aa: CASSRGGSSYEQYF; cdr3_nt: TGTGCCAGCAGCCGGGGCGGGAGCTCCTACGAGCAGTACTTC
v_call: TRBV5-4; j_call: TRBJ2-3; d_call: TRBD2; cdr3_aa: CASSLAGGSLGDTQYF; cdr3_nt: TGTGCCAGCAGCTTGGCTGGCGGGAGTCTTGGAGATACGCAGTATTTT